This TCR beta chain was sequenced during a study of control samples from healthy donors and cancer patients. V shed 7 bases and J 0 bases; nucleotides not matched to a gene: 6. This CDR3 comprises 15 residues. CDR1 and CDR2 (germline): MNHEY, SMNVEV (reference sequence). Repertoires were generated with immunoSEQ multiplex PCR, while TCRdb's copy carries only in-frame clones and drops some. Of around 140,000 clones listed, 80% to 95% are singletons. The source is a man aged 25 to 40 in good health. The genes are TRBV27 and TRBJ2-1, with 7 bases matching TRBD2. The sequencing input was blood. The CDR3 DNA reads TGTGCCAGCAATATACTAGCGAGCTCCTACAATGAGCAGTTCTTC. Protein product: CASNILASSYNEQFF.